These 28 T cell receptor beta chains were all obtained from the same sample, sequenced in a study of monozygotic twins with inflammatory bowel disease. From the 5' RACE reads, TCRdb lists one entry per CDR3 protein and no DNA. Its table records 140,000 to 150,000 distinct CDR3 sequences. The sample was blood. All receptors derive from a human donor with ulcerative colitis or Crohn's disease, or a healthy co-twin of an affected twin (not recorded which).

The gene calls are TRBV5-1 and TRBJ2-3; TCRdb selects TRBD2, and the lack of DNA leaves this call unchecked. CDR1 and CDR2 (germline): SGHRS, YFSETQ. CDR3 size: 14 residues. Here the CDR3 reads CASSFQREGDTQYF.

The V call is TRBV5-8, the J call TRBJ1-1; as DNA is missing, the TRBD1 call by TCRdb cannot be tested. The CDR3 runs 15 residues. Germline CDR1 is SGHTS and CDR2 is YDEGEE. This CDR3 reads CASSLWVQGAAEAFF.

The CDR3 here is CASSYGLTGISGANVLTF. This rearrangement joins TRBV6-5 to TRBJ2-6; no DNA is available, so the TRBD1 call from TCRdb remains unchecked. The V gene's germline CDR1 is MNHEY and CDR2 SVGAGI. The CDR3 totals 18 residues.

The CDR3 protein is CASSSGTSGGREQYF. The chain has TRBV11-2 and TRBJ2-7; with no DNA, the TCRdb D assignment of TRBD2 cannot be verified. Germline CDR1 is SGHAT and CDR2 is FQNNGV. This CDR3 is built from 15 residues.

The genes are TRBV9 and TRBJ1-3. Germline-derived CDR1 and CDR2 are SGDLS and YYNGEE. The CDR3 has 16 amino acids. The CDR3 here is CASSVSAAASSNTIYF.

The rearrangement uses TRBV19 and TRBJ2-7; TCRdb selects TRBD1, and the lack of DNA leaves this call unchecked. The CDR3 has 14 residues. Germline V gene sequence: CDR1 LNHDA, CDR2 SQIVND (reference sequence). CDR3 loop: CASSVTGPSYEQYF. Filled out from reference TRBV19 and TRBJ2-7, the complete variable domain reads DGGITQSPKYLFRKEGQNVTLSCEQNLNHDAMYWYRQDPGQGLRLIYYSQIVNDFQKGDIAEGYSVSREKKESFPLTVTSAQKNPTAFYLCASSVTGPSYEQYFGPGTRLTVT.

The chain links TRBV6-5 to TRBJ1-1; TCRdb calls TRBD1, which cannot be checked without DNA. The CDR3 extends over 13 amino acids. Germline CDR1 and CDR2: MNHEY and SVGAGI. CDR3 residues: CASSYDRGTEAFF.

The chain joins TRBV5-1 to TRBJ1-5. The CDR3 has 16 amino acids. From germline, CDR1 is SGHRS and CDR2 YFSETQ. The CDR3 sequence is CASSVDGTHSNQPQHF.

The CDR3 loop reads CSAPPAGVYTGELFF. This sequence joins TRBV20-1 and TRBJ2-2; the D gene TCRdb calls, TRBD2, cannot be checked with no DNA. The CDR3 has 15 residues. Germline V lookup: CDR1 DFQATT, CDR2 SNEGSKA (reference sequence).

The gene calls are TRBV28 and TRBJ2-1; the D gene TCRdb calls, TRBD2, cannot be checked with no DNA. Germline V lookup: CDR1 MDHEN, CDR2 SYDVKM. The CDR3 has 16 amino acids. The CDR3 sequence is CASSLSAASGLREQFF. Complete variable domain (other parts from reference TRBV28 and TRBJ2-1): DVKVTQSSRYLVKRTGEKVFLECVQDMDHENMFWYRQDPGLGLRLIYFSYDVKMKEKGDIPEGYSVSREKKERFSLILESASTNQTSMYLCASSLSAASGLREQFFGPGTRLTVL.

This chain uses TRBV21-1 with TRBJ1-4. TRBV21-1 is a known pseudogene. The CDR3 is 15 residues long. CDR3 protein: CASSLRPATNEKLFF.

The chain has TRBV5-1 and TRBJ1-1; as DNA is missing, the TRBD1 call by TCRdb cannot be tested. CDR3 length: 13 amino acids. Germline lookup yields CDR1 SGHRS and CDR2 YFSETQ. CDR3 amino acids: CASSLASGIEAFF.

The chain joins TRBV12-3 or TRBV12-4 to TRBJ2-3; TCRdb's D call of TRBD2 is untestable without DNA. CDR3 length: 15 residues. The CDR3 sequence: CASRYRTSSADTQYF.

The V call is TRBV20-1, the J call TRBJ2-1. Germline loops: CDR1 DFQATT, CDR2 SNEGSKA (reference sequence). CDR3 length: 13 residues. The CDR3 sequence is CSAPRSSYNEQFF.

The CDR3 loop reads CASSRQGERNTEAFF. The chain combines TRBV14 with TRBJ1-1; the D call from TCRdb, TRBD1, cannot be confirmed without DNA. Per germline, CDR1 SGHDN and CDR2 FVKESK. This CDR3 contains 15 residues.

This chain joins TRBV6-2 or TRBV6-3 and TRBJ2-7; without DNA, the TCRdb call of TRBD2 cannot be checked. This CDR3 is built from 16 residues. Germline V gene sequence: CDR1 MNHEY, CDR2 SVGEGT. CDR3 residues: CASGLAGLAGAYEQYF.

The chain couples TRBV20-1 to TRBJ2-2; the D gene TCRdb calls, TRBD1, cannot be checked with no DNA. The V gene's germline CDR1 is DFQATT and CDR2 SNEGSKA (reference sequence). CDR3 size: 16 residues. The CDR3: CSARQPGGRNTGELFF.

This chain connects TRBV6-5 to TRBJ2-7. The CDR3 extends over 11 amino acids. Per germline, CDR1 MNHEY and CDR2 SVGAGI. CDR3 residues: CASSFKNEQYF.

The CDR3 sequence is CASRGTGDHQPQHF. The chain uses TRBV28 and TRBJ1-5; the D gene TCRdb calls, TRBD1, cannot be checked with no DNA. CDR1 is MDHEN, CDR2 SYDVKM, per germline. The CDR3 has 14 residues.

CDR3 sequence: CASTLGGNQPQHF. The chain is built from TRBV6-6 and TRBJ1-5; the TCRdb call, TRBD1, lacks DNA for checking. The CDR3 totals 13 residues. Germline loops: CDR1 MNHNY, CDR2 SVGAGI (reference sequence).

The chain combines TRBV5-1 with TRBJ2-3; TCRdb gives TRBD1 as the D gene, but with no DNA this cannot be confirmed. CDR1 and CDR2 (germline): SGHRS, YFSETQ. The CDR3 consists of 16 residues. The CDR3 sequence is CASSLTTGASTDTQYF.

This chain uses TRBV20-1 with TRBJ2-5; TCRdb selects TRBD1, and the lack of DNA leaves this call unchecked. The CDR3 is 15 amino acids. Germline values: CDR1 DFQATT, CDR2 SNEGSKA (reference sequence). The CDR3 sequence is CSARRDSSRSETQYF.

CDR3 sequence: CASSRTGDAQPQHF. The chain is built from TRBV18 and TRBJ1-5; no DNA is available, so the TRBD1 call from TCRdb remains unchecked. Per germline, CDR1 KGHSH and CDR2 LQKENI. The CDR3 consists of 14 residues.

The gene calls are TRBV5-5 and TRBJ2-3; TCRdb names TRBD2, which stays unverified in the absence of DNA. Germline lookup yields CDR1 SGHKS and CDR2 YYEKEE (reference sequence). This CDR3 is built from 17 residues. This chain's CDR3 is CASSFRTSGRGTDTQYF.

The chain recombines TRBV5-5 with TRBJ2-2; TCRdb selects TRBD1, and the lack of DNA leaves this call unchecked. Per the germline V gene, CDR1 is SGHKS and CDR2 is YYEKEE (reference sequence). The CDR3 loop spans 15 amino acids. The CDR3 region is CASSFGTVNTGELFF.

The V gene is TRBV6-1, the J gene TRBJ2-7. The CDR3 is 15 amino acids. Germline V gene data show CDR1 as MNHNS and CDR2 as SASEGT. The CDR3 sequence is CASRNSEREVHEQYF.

V is TRBV2 and J is TRBJ2-1. This CDR3 comprises 15 residues. Germline values: CDR1 SNHLY, CDR2 FYNNEI. The CDR3 loop reads CASSDLAAIYNEQFF.

The chain links TRBV5-6 to TRBJ1-2. There are 15 residues in the CDR3. Germline V gene lookup returns CDR1 SGHDT and CDR2 YYEEEE. The CDR3 loop reads CASSSEGQANYGYTF. The full variable domain, rest sourced from reference TRBV5-6 and TRBJ1-2, is DAGVTQSPTHLIKTRGQQVTLRCSPKSGHDTVSWYQQALGQGPQFIFQYYEEEERQRGNFPDRFSGHQFPNYSSELNVNALLLGDSALYLCASSSEGQANYGYTFGSGTRLTVV.